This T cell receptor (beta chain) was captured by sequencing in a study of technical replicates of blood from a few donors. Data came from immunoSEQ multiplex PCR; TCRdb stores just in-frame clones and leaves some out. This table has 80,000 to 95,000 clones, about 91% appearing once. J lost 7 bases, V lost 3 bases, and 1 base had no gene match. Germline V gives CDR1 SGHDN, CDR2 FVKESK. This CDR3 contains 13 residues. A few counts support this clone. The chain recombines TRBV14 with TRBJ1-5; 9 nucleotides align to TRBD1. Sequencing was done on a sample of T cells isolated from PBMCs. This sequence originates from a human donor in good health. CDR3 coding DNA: TGTGCCAGCAGCCAGGGACAGGGCCAGCCCCAGCATTTT. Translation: CASSQGQGQPQHF.